The present TCR beta chain was sequenced within a study of blood T cell repertoires in COVID-19. Study-wide context: COVID-19 samples, acute and convalescent, were from the United States, Italy and Spain. The cDNA or gDNA used as material had been derived from T cells, B-cell-depleted T cells, or PBMCs.

Germline trimming cut 0 bases from V and 5 bases from J; bases unmatched to any gene: 9. The CDR3 spans 17 residues. The germline V gene encodes CDR1 MNHEY and CDR2 SMNVEV (reference sequence). As processed by the authors: Reference gene primer amplification in the assay estimated nucleated cell counts. TCRdb's copy holds only in-frame clones and misses some; the assay was immunoSEQ multiplex PCR. D and trimming were read from the DNA, whereas the V and J calls and clone size are those reported in that table. In the table there are around 100,000 clones, approximately 80% of which are singletons. The chain combines TRBV27 with TRBJ1-2; 10 bases agree with TRBD1. This TCR was sampled from a woman aged 65 to 85 with acute or convalescent COVID-19. Source material: peripheral blood. The CDR3 reads CASSLSRQGAREYGYTF. CDR3 coding DNA: TGTGCCAGCAGTTTATCCCGACAGGGGGCTCGAGAGTATGGCTACACCTTC.